This TCR beta chain was captured by sequencing in a study of T cells in narcolepsy. Across the study: Healthy controls were enrolled alongside patients with narcolepsy type 1 or type 2.

The study, taken as a whole, reports: Same-patient CSF and blood CD4+ T cell clonotypes included HCRT-specific and TRIB2-specific autoreactive ones. Blood of same and different patients, but not healthy controls, reportedly held recurring autoreactive clonotypes.

Generated by immunoSEQ multiplex PCR, the TCRdb table keeps only in-frame clones and is missing some. The sample contains over 20,000 clones, about 90% of which appear only once. As regards this clone: Its cognate antigen is unknown.

Germline CDR1 reads SEHNR; CDR2 reads FQNEAQ (reference sequence). The CDR3 extends over 15 amino acids. V lost 5 bases, J lost 3 bases, and 16 bases lay in between. The sequence came from a human donor with narcolepsy. Sequencing was performed on CD45RA- memory CD4+ T cells from PBMCs. This chain uses TRBV7-9 with TRBJ2-5, with D tentatively TRBD2 (6 bases). The CDR3 sequence: CASSIRGLREETQYF. The CDR3 bases are TGTGCCAGCAGCATACGGGGACTTCGAGAAGAGACCCAGTACTTC.